The rows below give T cell receptor beta chains drawn from one sample of a study of beta chain features in type 1 diabetes. Using immunoSEQ multiplex PCR, the repertoire was profiled, and TCRdb retains in-frame clones only, with some absent. Here the sample spans approximately 250,000 clones, roughly 13% being singletons. The sequenced material came from naive CD4+ T cells from blood. These receptors were taken from a woman aged 40 to 50 in good health. Both conserved end residues are part of each CDR3. The D gene is left open where the match is weak. Not all rows give a size; the values are once, few, many and, for expanded clones, a class.

V	J	size	D	CDR3	DNA
TRBV5-1	TRBJ2-7	.	.	CASSLDGGIAYEQYF	TGCGCCAGCAGCTTGGATGGAGGGATCGCCTACGAGCAGTACTTC
TRBV4-3	TRBJ2-1	.	TRBD2	CASSHYLAGGYNEQFF	TGCGCCAGCAGCCATTATCTAGCGGGGGGCTACAATGAGCAGTTCTTC
TRBV19	TRBJ1-1	few	TRBD1	CASKGQGAEAFF	TGTGCCAGTAAGGGACAGGGGGCTGAAGCTTTCTTT
TRBV27	TRBJ2-3	.	.	CASSAYRSTSTDTQYF	TGTGCCAGCAGTGCTTACAGGAGTACTAGCACAGATACGCAGTATTTT
TRBV6-5	TRBJ1-5	few	TRBD1	CASRRTGISNQPQHF	TGTGCCAGCAGACGGACAGGAATTAGCAATCAGCCCCAGCATTTT
TRBV19	TRBJ1-2	few	.	CAVTGTLNYGYTF	TGTGCCGTCACCGGGACACTGAACTATGGCTACACCTTC
TRBV6-1	TRBJ2-5	few	TRBD1	CASTDTGGDETQYF	TGTGCCAGCACGGATACAGGGGGCGACGAGACCCAGTACTTC
TRBV29-1	TRBJ2-1	.	TRBD1	CSVEGQENRPQFF	TGCAGCGTTGAGGGACAGGAAAACAGACCCCAGTTCTTC
TRBV5-1	TRBJ2-7	.	TRBD1	CASSLEPGQGAYEQYF	TGCGCCAGCAGCTTGGAGCCGGGACAGGGGGCTTACGAGCAGTACTTC
TRBV5-1	TRBJ2-1	few	.	CASSLGVAYNEQFF	TGCGCCAGCAGCTTGGGAGTCGCCTACAATGAGCAGTTCTTC
TRBV5-1	TRBJ2-5	few	.	CASSLWSNQETQYF	TGCGCCAGCAGCTTGTGGAGTAACCAAGAGACCCAGTACTTC
TRBV5-4	TRBJ1-1	.	.	CASSLVPDTEAFF	TGTGCCAGCAGCTTGGTCCCGGACACTGAAGCTTTCTTT
TRBV6-5	TRBJ1-1	.	.	CASSYSAVNTEAFF	TGTGCCAGCAGTTACTCGGCGGTGAACACTGAAGCTTTCTTT
TRBV5-5	TRBJ2-5	.	TRBD2	CASSSKEAGGPQETQYF	TGTGCCAGCAGCTCTAAAGAAGCGGGGGGACCTCAAGAGACCCAGTACTTC
TRBV4-1	TRBJ1-5	few	TRBD1	CASSQGQGGNQPQHF	TGCGCCAGCAGCCAAGGGCAGGGGGGCAATCAGCCCCAGCATTTT
TRBV7-9	TRBJ1-1	.	TRBD1	CASSLGTGAMNTEAFF	TGTGCCAGCAGCTTAGGGACAGGAGCCATGAACACTGAAGCTTTCTTT
TRBV5-1	TRBJ2-7	.	TRBD1	CASSSPRGTGYEQYF	TGCGCCAGCAGCTCCCCAAGAGGGACAGGTTACGAGCAGTACTTC
TRBV6-1	TRBJ2-7	few	.	CASSALPGYEQYF	TGTGCCAGCAGTGCGCTACCAGGCTACGAGCAGTACTTC
TRBV19	TRBJ2-3	.	TRBD2	CASSGTSGGPGTQYF	TGTGCCAGTAGTGGAACTAGCGGGGGGCCTGGTACGCAGTATTTT
TRBV9	TRBJ2-1	.	TRBD2	CASSVASGGYNEQFF	TGTGCCAGCAGCGTAGCTAGCGGGGGTTACAATGAGCAGTTCTTC
TRBV19	TRBJ2-3	few	TRBD2	CASSIEASGADTQYF	TGTGCCAGTAGTATAGAGGCTAGCGGGGCCGATACGCAGTATTTT
TRBV29-1	TRBJ2-7	few	.	CSVKPGSDYEQYF	TGCAGCGTGAAGCCCGGGTCGGACTACGAGCAGTACTTC
TRBV12-5	TRBJ2-7	few	.	CASGQGLGGIDEQYF	TGTGCTAGTGGACAGGGCCTTGGTGGTATTGACGAGCAGTACTTC
TRBV15	TRBJ2-3	.	.	CATSRGGGTDTQYF	TGTGCCACCAGCAGAGGAGGCGGCACAGATACGCAGTATTTT
TRBV6-5	TRBJ1-2	few	.	CASSTTGNYGYTF	TGTGCCAGCAGTACGACGGGAAACTATGGCTACACCTTC
TRBV18	TRBJ1-5	.	.	CASSPDRTNQPQHF	TGTGCCAGCTCACCCGACAGGACCAATCAGCCCCAGCATTTT
TRBV5-4	TRBJ2-7	.	.	CASSSSPGTGPEQYF	TGTGCCAGCAGCTCGAGTCCCGGGACTGGTCCCGAGCAGTACTTC
TRBV27	TRBJ2-5	.	TRBD2	CASSLGLAGRQETQYF	TGTGCCAGCAGTTTGGGTTTAGCGGGGCGCCAAGAGACCCAGTACTTC
TRBV6-5	TRBJ2-7	.	.	CASSVDRRAGEQYF	TGTGCCAGCAGTGTGGACAGGAGGGCAGGCGAGCAGTACTTC